Described below is a single TCR beta chain sequence and its context. Its antigen is unknown. The CDR3 is 16 residues long. V lost 0 bases and J lost 9; bases outside the gene matches: 9. Germline-derived CDR1 and CDR2 are SGDLS and YYNGEE. With 60 Vbeta and 13 Jbeta primers, the PCR was carried out. Sequenced by immunoSEQ multiplex PCR; TCRdb stores in-frame clones only, minus some. The sample yields 240,000 or so clones, approximately 80% seen once. The data originate from a study of cytomegalovirus exposure and HLA in healthy donors. Findings and caveats of the study: Exclusion applied to some V segments, including TRBV6-2 and TRBV6-3, as they were indistinguishable.

These donors counted as nominally healthy when sampled, but unrecorded immune exposures were likely. The clonotype comes from a woman in her fifties or sixties in good health and CMV-seropositive. The chain carries TRBV9 and TRBJ2-1; TRBD2 matches 10 bases. The sample consisted of PBMCs. The CDR3 DNA follows: TGTGCCAGCAGCGTAGCTGGTAGCGGGAGGTTTAGTGAGCAGTTCTTC. Translating gives CASSVAGSGRFSEQFF.